Listed here are 9 T cell receptor beta chains from one sample, sequenced in a study of shared clonotypes between healthy human individuals. Generated by immunoSEQ multiplex PCR, the TCRdb table keeps only in-frame clones and is missing some. The table lists roughly 2 million clones, 85% to 95% of them singletons. Source material: naive CD4+ T cells sorted from blood. Sample subset: CD45RA+ positively selected. These receptors were taken from a man younger than 30 in good health.

The chain combines TRBV5-1 with TRBJ2-2; a possible D gene is TRBD2 (5 bases). The CDR3 totals 15 residues. Germline assignment: CDR1 SGHRS and CDR2 YFSETQ. V was pared by 5 bases and J by 0 bases, with 11 bases between. CDR3 in DNA: TGCGCCAGCAGAATAAGCGGTTCGAACACCGGGGAGCTGTTTTTT. It yields the protein CASRISGSNTGELFF.

Turning to this clone: A much larger clone lies one base from this, so it may be a read error. This chain connects TRBV7-2 to TRBJ2-7; D call uncertain. Germline V lookup: CDR1 SGHTA, CDR2 FQGNSA. Trimming removed 6 bases from V and 3 bases from J, with 6 bases in between. This CDR3 region has 11 residues. CDR3 DNA sequence: TGTGCCAGCAGTTACTACTACGAGCAGTACTTC. Protein: CASSYYYEQYF.

This chain joins TRBV27 and TRBJ2-7; D is tentatively TRBD1 or TRBD2 (6 bases each). Germline loops: CDR1 MNHEY, CDR2 SMNVEV (reference sequence). This CDR3 is 13 amino acids long. V was cut by 6 bases and J by 6 bases, with 15 bases left in between. The CDR3 reads CASRTGGDAEQYF. CDR3 coding DNA: TGTGCCAGCAGGACAGGAGGGGACGCCGAGCAGTACTTC.

The chain joins TRBV2 to TRBJ1-5; a weak D match, TRBD1 (6 bases). Trimming removed 2 bases at V and 9 bases at J, with 11 bases between. Germline CDR1 and CDR2: SNHLY and FYNNEI. This CDR3 region has 13 residues. CDR3 sequence reads: CASSETGQGPQHF. CDR3 DNA: TGTGCCAGCAGTGAAACAGGGCAGGGGCCCCAGCATTTT.

The table lists this clone with a count of one. The chain couples TRBV2 to TRBJ1-5; 7 nucleotides line up with TRBD1. V trimming: 5 bases; J trimming: 0 bases; junction bases outside the gene matches: 10. The germline gives CDR1 SNHLY, CDR2 FYNNEI. The CDR3 extends over 17 amino acids. CDR3 protein: CASSPTGQRNSNQPQHF. The CDR3 DNA reads as TGTGCCAGCAGTCCGACGGGACAGCGTAATAGCAATCAGCCCCAGCATTTT. The full variable domain, rest sourced from reference TRBV2 and TRBJ1-5, is EPEVTQTPSHQVTQMGQEVILRCVPISNHLYFYWYRQILGQKVEFLVSFYNNEISEKSEIFDDQFSVERPDGSNFTLKIRSTKLEDSAMYFCASSPTGQRNSNQPQHFGDGTRLSIL.

This clone was counted only a few times. The rearrangement uses TRBV30 and TRBJ1-5, with 8 bases identical to TRBD1. J lost 8 bases, V lost 5 bases, and 5 bases had no gene match. This CDR3 has 12 amino acids. CDR1 GTSNPN and CDR2 SVGIG come from the germline V gene (reference sequence). The CDR3 nucleotides are TGTGCCTGGGGACAGGGAGTCAAGCCCCAGCATTTT. Protein product: CAWGQGVKPQHF.

Details on this clone: The junction does not match germline at one end; this may be a read error. The gene calls are TRBV7-7 and TRBJ1-5; D gene unclear. Germline CDR1 is SSHAT and CDR2 is FNYEAQ (reference sequence). The CDR3 is made up of 13 amino acids. The CDR3 sequence: CASSSLEIQPQHF. CDR3 coding DNA: TGTGCTAGCAGCTCCCTGGAAATCCAGCCCCAGCATTTT.

The V and J genes are TRBV28 and TRBJ2-7, with 9 bases fitting TRBD1. The CDR3 has 15 amino acids. Germline V CDR1 and CDR2: MDHEN, SYDVKM. The V segment lost 5 bases and the J segment 0 bases; nucleotides outside the gene matches: 5. The CDR3 nucleotides are TGTGCCAGCAGTCAACCGGGACAGGGCTCCTACGAGCAGTACTTC. Translating it yields CASSQPGQGSYEQYF.

The rearrangement joins TRBV30 to TRBJ1-4; D uncertain. V shed 4 bases and J shed 5 bases, with 14 bases lying between them. The CDR3 extends over 14 amino acids. Germline CDR1 reads GTSNPN; CDR2 reads SVGIG (reference sequence). CDR3 in amino acids: CAWTGLSSNEKLFF. The CDR3 coding sequence is TGTGCCTGGACAGGACTATCCTCAAATGAAAAACTGTTTTTT.